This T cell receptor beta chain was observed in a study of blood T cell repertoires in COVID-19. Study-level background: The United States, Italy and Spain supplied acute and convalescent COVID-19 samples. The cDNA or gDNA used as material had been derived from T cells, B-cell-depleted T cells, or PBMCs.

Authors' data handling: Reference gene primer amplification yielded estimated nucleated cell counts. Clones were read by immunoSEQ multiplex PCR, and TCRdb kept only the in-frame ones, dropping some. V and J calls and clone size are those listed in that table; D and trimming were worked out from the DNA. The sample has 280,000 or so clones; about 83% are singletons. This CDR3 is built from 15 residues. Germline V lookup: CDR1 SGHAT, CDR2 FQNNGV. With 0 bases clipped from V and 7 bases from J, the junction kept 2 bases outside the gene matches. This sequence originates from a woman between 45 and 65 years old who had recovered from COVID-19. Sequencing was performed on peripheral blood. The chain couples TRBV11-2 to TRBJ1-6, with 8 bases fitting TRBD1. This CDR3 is CASSLETGGNSPLHF. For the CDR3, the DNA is TGTGCCAGCAGCTTAGAAACAGGGGGAAATTCACCCCTCCACTTT. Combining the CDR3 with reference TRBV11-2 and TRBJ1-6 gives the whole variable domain EAGVAQSPRYKIIEKRQSVAFWCNPISGHATLYWYQQILGQGPKLLIQFQNNGVVDDSQLPKDRFSAERLKGVDSTLKIQPAKLEDSAVYLCASSLETGGNSPLHFGNGTRLTVT.